Each of the 9 T cell receptor beta chains below was sequenced from the same sample in a study of T-cell reconstitution after alpha-beta-depleted transplantation in children. Unique molecular identifiers were built into the TCRbeta library. TCRdb reprocessed the PCR reads with MiXCR, giving one entry per CDR3 protein. The table lists approximately 1,000,000 distinct CDR3 sequences, about 29% of them singletons. The sequenced sample was PBMCs, mostly from graft donor cells, obtained 360 days after TCRalphabeta/CD19-depleted stem cell transplant. These receptors originate from a boy in the first two years of life who had a stem cell transplant for SCID, so the T cells may come from the graft donor.

In the case of this clonotype: The junction departs from the called germline gene at one end, perhaps through a read error. The chain carries TRBV6-1 and TRBJ2-5; 7 bases line up with TRBD1. Germline V lookup: CDR1 MNHNS, CDR2 SASEGT. The CDR3 length is 13 residues. DNA of the CDR3: TGTGCCAGCAGGGAGACAGGGACAGAGACCGAGTACTTC. This codes for CASRETGTETEYF.

The V call is TRBV12-3 or TRBV12-4, the J call TRBJ2-1; 9 bases match TRBD1. V shed 8 bases and J 7 bases; nucleotides not matched to a gene: 6. The CDR3 runs to 13 residues. This CDR3 is CASGDRGGNEQFF. The DNA for the CDR3 is TGTGCCAGCGGAGACAGGGGGGGAAATGAGCAGTTCTTC.

This clonotype was observed at least ten times. Here the CDR3 reads CASSFQGNQPQHF. The CDR3 region has the DNA TGTGCCAGCAGTTTTCAGGGGAATCAGCCCCAGCATTTT. V gene TRBV12-3 or TRBV12-4 combines with J gene TRBJ1-5, with D tentatively TRBD1 (6 bases). The CDR3 runs to 13 residues. V lost 3 bases and J lost 4, with 7 bases in between.

This clonotype was detected only a few times. The chain combines TRBV7-6 with TRBJ2-3, with TRBD2 matching 11 bases. Germline CDR1 SGHVS, CDR2 FNYEAQ. The length of the CDR3 is 16 residues. V was clipped by 4 bases and J by 0 bases; unmatched bases: 3. CDR3 loop: CASSSRTSGSTDTQYF. The CDR3 DNA follows: TGTGCCAGCAGCTCCCGGACTAGCGGGAGCACAGATACGCAGTATTTT.

The rearrangement uses TRBV7-9 and TRBJ2-3, with D maybe TRBD1 (6 bases). CDR1 SEHNR and CDR2 FQNEAQ come from the germline V gene (reference sequence). This CDR3 comprises 15 residues. The ends were cut back, 8 bases at V and 6 bases at J, with 21 bases in the middle. CDR3 in DNA: TGTGCCAGCGGACCCGGTGAGGGGGACCCCGATACGCAGTATTTT. This gives the protein CASGPGEGDPDTQYF.

The chain recombines TRBV11-1 with TRBJ2-1; the D gene could be TRBD1 or TRBD2 (5 bases each). Trimming left V 4 bases short and J 9 bases short, with 16 bases between. The germline gives CDR1 SGHAT, CDR2 FQDESV (reference sequence). The CDR3 extends over 14 amino acids. The CDR3 DNA reads TGTGCCAGCAGCTCGGGGCTGCAGACGGGTGAGCAGTTCTTC. Translating it yields CASSSGLQTGEQFF.

This clonotype was observed a few times. This chain links TRBV4-1 with TRBJ2-1; TRBD2 is a possible D gene (5 bases). This CDR3 has 15 amino acids. The ends were cut back, 0 bases at V and 4 bases at J, with 10 bases in the middle. CDR1 and CDR2 from the germline V gene are MGHRA and YSYEKL. The CDR3 loop reads CASSQDQEEYNEQFF. DNA of the CDR3: TGCGCCAGCAGCCAAGATCAGGAGGAGTACAATGAGCAGTTCTTC.

CDR3 bases: TGTGCCAGCAGGGAACAGGCAACGGGCAATCAGCCCCAGCATTTT. This encodes CASREQATGNQPQHF. The chain links TRBV6-1 to TRBJ1-5, with TRBD1 as a possible D gene (5 bases). The CDR3 runs to 15 residues. The V gene's germline CDR1 is MNHNS and CDR2 SASEGT. The V end was cut by 6 bases, the J end by 2 bases, with 14 bases between.

This clonotype was seen more than once but under ten times. The rearrangement uses TRBV20-1 and TRBJ1-1; D not resolved. This CDR3 region has 13 residues. The ends were cut back, 0 bases at V and 7 bases at J, with 12 bases in the middle. Germline V gene sequence: CDR1 DFQATT, CDR2 SNEGSKA (reference sequence). CDR3 region: CSARDGVRDEAFF. The CDR3 DNA follows: TGCAGTGCTAGAGATGGTGTGAGGGATGAAGCTTTCTTT.